This T cell receptor beta chain originates from a study of beta chain features in type 1 diabetes (dated by TCRdb to the late 2010s). For context, the study as a whole: Mean age, gender distribution, total cell number and subset yield did not differ between patients and healthy donors. Across all samples, 107,917,701 sorted cells were examined, and cell number per subset correlated strongly with RNA yield. In the study, recently diagnosed type 1 diabetes patients and matched healthy donors were compared on the TCRB repertoires of their sorted circulating CD4+ T cell subsets. Regulatory and stem cell-like memory subsets were obtained from only 8 patients and about 8 healthy donors, while naive and central memory subsets were obtained from all 28 donors. Overall study results and their limits: Naive, central memory and regulatory TCRB repertoires appeared to be more alike among patients than among healthy donors. Because small numbers of individuals were included in the HLA sub-analyses, any influence of HLA type on TCRB rearrangement was left unresolved. Shorter templates might be favored by PCR, yet because patient and control samples were amplified and corrected together, any such skew would affect both groups equally. A moderate but significant shortening of TCRB CDR3 length was observed in type 1 diabetes patients in all four CD4+ subsets. Because cDNA was sequenced instead of genomic DNA, highly expressing activated cells could be over-represented, though the groups showed no difference in activation or CD3 levels. At VDJ recombination sites, patients with type 1 diabetes made fewer insertions and deleted more nucleotides, a pattern implying thymic rearrangement abnormalities.

The High Capacity cDNA Reverse Transcription Kit was used to reverse transcribe all of the isolated RNA, meaning that expressed TCRB transcripts were what got sequenced. Deep immunoSEQ sequencing was applied to naive, central memory and regulatory T cell samples, giving an average of about 3.57 million total reads per sample. Sorted cells were lysed in RLT buffer and RNA was extracted with DNase-treated RNeasy Micro or Mini kits, depending on cell number. To prevent cross-contamination, each cell subset was processed individually, whereas patient and healthy donor samples were processed jointly. The immunoSEQ multiplex PCR was used to amplify TCRB sequences from cDNA, generating 87-bp fragments that spanned the CDR3 region. The amplicons were sequenced using the Illumina HiSeq platform. As for the authors' bioinformatics: Synthetic template baselines were used to correct PCR bias computationally, reads within Hamming distance 2 were collapsed, and singletons that could not be merged were discarded. Reads were aligned to IMGT to assign V, D and J genes, CDR3 length, and insertions or deletions at six rearrangement sites. Clonotype counts were normalized to sorted cell number within each subset before computing true diversity and Gini coefficients with the tcR R package. The overlap coefficient, calculated on TCRB nucleotide sequences, was used to quantify repertoire sharing. Entries here come from immuneACCESS through TCRdb and include only in-frame sequences with V and J called. Some clones fail to appear in such tables; in the studies checked, an unresolved V gene covers under half of the shortfall, and the cause of the remainder is unknown. That table gives V, J and clone size, and the DNA gave D and trimming. The sample table lists some 300,000 clones, around 7.3% of them with a count of one. More than 1% of the sample lies in the top ten.

With respect to this clone: The target of this receptor is not known. No base quality information exists; no much larger clone differs at one position.

The CDR3 sequence holds 15 residues, the cysteine and phenylalanine included. Here the CDR3 DNA is all that survives: 45 bases in frame from base 1. Ends trimmed: V by 7 bases, J by 3 bases; bases unmatched to a gene: 8. The germline V gene provides CDR1 SGHRS and CDR2 YFSETQ. Each donor gave one peripheral blood draw, about 110 mL on average, collected into heparinised tubes. Naive, central memory, regulatory and stem cell-like memory CD4+ T cells were sorted on a BD FACSAria II using a panel including CD45RO, CCR7, CD25, CD127, CD95 and CD27. Every sorted population had a purity above 95%. PBMCs were separated immediately by Lymphoprep density gradient centrifugation and were stained directly, without being cultured. To minimize batch effects, samples were stained and sorted in pairs, one healthy donor with one patient per experiment.

The V gene is TRBV5-1 and the J gene is TRBJ2-3, with 10 middle bases fitting TRBD2. This clonotype was sampled from a woman between 18 and 29 years old in good health. Sequenced material: central memory CD4+ T cells from blood. The DNA reads TGCGCCAGCGGTCAGCGGGGGGGCGGGACAGATACGCAGTATTTT. Its protein is CASGQRGGGTDTQYF. The full variable domain, completed from the reference TRBV5-1 and TRBJ2-3 proteins outside the CDR3, reads KAGVTQTPRYLIKTRGQQVTLSCSPISGHRSVSWYQQTPGQGLQFLFEYFSETQRNKGNFPGRFSGRQFSNSRSEMNVSTLELGDSALYLCASGQRGGGTDTQYFGPGTRLTVL.